One sample yielded the 8 T cell receptor beta chains listed below, sequenced in a study of blood T cell repertoires in COVID-19. The data were produced by immunoSEQ multiplex PCR, yet TCRdb's version contains in-frame clones alone and is incomplete. There are tens of thousands of clones in the sample; roughly four fifths occur only once, and 28% lies in the top ten. The material sequenced was peripheral blood. The receptors originated from a man aged 65 to 79 with acute or convalescent COVID-19.

The CDR3 sequence is CASTTSVYNEQFF. CDR3 in DNA: TGTGCCAGTACGACTAGCGTCTACAATGAGCAGTTCTTC. The rearrangement joins TRBV19 to TRBJ2-1; 8 bases are a match to TRBD2. There are 13 residues in the CDR3. Germline CDR1 LNHDA, CDR2 SQIVND (reference sequence). J was trimmed by 3 bases and V by 7 bases; bases with no gene match: 2.

CDR3 amino acids: CASKEFSGNTIYF. The CDR3 DNA follows: TGTGCCAGTAAGGAGTTTTCTGGAAACACCATATATTTT. This sequence joins TRBV19 and TRBJ1-3; D uncertain. V was cut by 7 bases and J by 1 base, with 8 bases left in between. CDR1 is LNHDA and CDR2 is SQIVND in the germline V gene (reference sequence). The CDR3 covers 13 residues.

The V gene is TRBV19, the J gene TRBJ2-7; D ambiguous. Per germline, CDR1 LNHDA and CDR2 SQIVND (reference sequence). Trimming cost V 1 base and J 2 bases, with 6 bases left between them. This CDR3 comprises 13 residues. The CDR3 loop reads CASSIAVAYEQYF. CDR3 in DNA: TGTGCCAGTAGTATAGCGGTCGCCTACGAGCAGTACTTC.

This chain joins TRBV19 and TRBJ1-2, with D possibly being TRBD1 (6 bases). The germline CDR1 and CDR2 sequences are LNHDA and SQIVND (reference sequence). Trimming left V 1 base short and J 0 bases short, with 12 bases between. CDR3 length: 16 residues. CDR3 loop: CASSIGGGGANYGYTF. The CDR3, as DNA: TGTGCCAGTAGTATAGGAGGCGGGGGCGCTAACTATGGCTACACCTTC. The complete variable domain, with remaining parts taken from reference TRBV19 and TRBJ1-2, reads DGGITQSPKYLFRKEGQNVTLSCEQNLNHDAMYWYRQDPGQGLRLIYYSQIVNDFQKGDIAEGYSVSREKKESFPLTVTSAQKNPTAFYLCASSIGGGGANYGYTFGSGTRLTVV.

The genes are TRBV15 and TRBJ2-4; no clear D. Germline CDR1 LNHNV, CDR2 YYDKDF (reference sequence). This CDR3 comprises 14 residues. The ends were cut back, 2 bases at V and 5 bases at J, with 10 bases in the middle. CDR3 protein: CATSRSQQENIQYF. The DNA of the CDR3 is TGTGCCACCAGCAGATCACAACAAGAAAACATTCAGTACTTC.

This clone has just a few counts. The genes are TRBV10-2 and TRBJ1-5; D not certain. This CDR3 has 14 amino acids. Germline CDR1 is WSHSY and CDR2 is SAAADI. Trimming pared 6 bases from V and 2 bases from J, leaving 11 bases between. CDR3 region: CASSQPGRNQPQHF. CDR3 DNA: TGCGCCAGCAGCCAGCCGGGTCGCAATCAGCCCCAGCATTTT.

This clone was observed at least ten times. The chain has TRBV11-1 and TRBJ1-1; TRBD1 agrees at 8 bases. The V segment lost 5 bases and the J segment 1 base; nucleotides outside the gene matches: 6. Germline CDR1 SGHAT, CDR2 FQDESV (reference sequence). The CDR3 covers 15 residues. The DNA for the CDR3 is TGTGCCAGCAGCCCGAGGACAGGGCGGAACACTGAAGCTTTCTTT. It encodes CASSPRTGRNTEAFF.

V is TRBV5-4 and J is TRBJ2-5, with a weak D call TRBD2 (6 bases). This CDR3 is built from 14 residues. CDR1 SGHNT and CDR2 YYREEE come from the germline V gene (reference sequence). V gave up 4 bases and J gave up 4 bases, with 14 bases separating them. CDR3: CASSGTLAGETQYF. CDR3 DNA: TGTGCCAGCAGCGGTACACTAGCAGGAGAGACCCAGTACTTC.